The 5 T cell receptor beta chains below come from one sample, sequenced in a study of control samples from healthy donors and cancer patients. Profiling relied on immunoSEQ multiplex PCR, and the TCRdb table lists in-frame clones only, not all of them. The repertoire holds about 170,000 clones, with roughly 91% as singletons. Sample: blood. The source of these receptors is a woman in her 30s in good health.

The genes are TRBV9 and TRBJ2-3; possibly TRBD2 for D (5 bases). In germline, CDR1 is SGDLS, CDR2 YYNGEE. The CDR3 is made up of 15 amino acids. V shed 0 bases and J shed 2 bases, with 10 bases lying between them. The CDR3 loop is CASSVAGISTDTQYF. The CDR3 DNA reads TGTGCCAGCAGCGTAGCCGGGATTTCCACAGATACGCAGTATTTT.

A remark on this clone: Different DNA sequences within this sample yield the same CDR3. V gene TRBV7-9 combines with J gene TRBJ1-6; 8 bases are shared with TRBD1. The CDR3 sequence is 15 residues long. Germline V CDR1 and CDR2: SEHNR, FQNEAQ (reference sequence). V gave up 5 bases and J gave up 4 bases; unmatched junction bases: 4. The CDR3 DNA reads TGTGCCAGCAGCCCAGGACAGGGTTATAATTCACCCCTCCACTTT. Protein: CASSPGQGYNSPLHF. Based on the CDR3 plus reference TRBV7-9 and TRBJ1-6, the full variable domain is DTGVSQNPRHKITKRGQNVTFRCDPISEHNRLYWYRQTLGQGPEFLTYFQNEAQLEKSRLLSDRFSAERPKGSFSTLEIQRTEQGDSAMYLCASSPGQGYNSPLHFGNGTRLTVT.

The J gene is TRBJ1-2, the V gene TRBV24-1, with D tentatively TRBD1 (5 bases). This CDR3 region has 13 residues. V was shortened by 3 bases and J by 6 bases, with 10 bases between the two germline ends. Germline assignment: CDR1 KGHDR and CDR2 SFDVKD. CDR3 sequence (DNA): TGTGCCACCAGTGATAGGGGCGCCCATGGCTACACCTTC. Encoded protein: CATSDRGAHGYTF.

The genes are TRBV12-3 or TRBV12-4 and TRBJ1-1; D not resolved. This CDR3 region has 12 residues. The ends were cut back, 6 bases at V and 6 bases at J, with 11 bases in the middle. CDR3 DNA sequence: TGTGCCAGCAGCTCTTCAGGATCTGAAGCTTTCTTT. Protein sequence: CASSSSGSEAFF.

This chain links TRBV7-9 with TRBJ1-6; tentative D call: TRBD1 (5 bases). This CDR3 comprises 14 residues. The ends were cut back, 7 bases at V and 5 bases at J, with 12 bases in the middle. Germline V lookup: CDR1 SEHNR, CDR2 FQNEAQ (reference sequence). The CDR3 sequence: CASTTDTNNSPLHF. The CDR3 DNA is TGTGCCAGCACCACGGACACGAATAATTCACCCCTCCACTTT.